The 2 T cell receptor beta chains in this list originate from one sample, sequenced in a study of memory CD4+ T cells and cytomegalovirus serostatus. TCRdb's copy holds only in-frame clones and misses some; the assay was immunoSEQ multiplex PCR. The sample records about 48,000 clones, 78% being singletons. The sort gate was single viable CD3+CD4+CD8-CD45RO+ cells for memory CD4+ T cells. Sequenced: memory CD4+ T cells from blood. Receptors originate from an adult in good health and CMV-seronegative.

The genes are TRBV6-5 and TRBJ1-3; a possible D gene is TRBD1 (6 bases). V was trimmed by 6 bases and J by 0 bases, leaving 12 bases between them. The length of the CDR3 is 15 residues. Germline CDR1 reads MNHEY; CDR2 reads SVGAGI. CDR3 sequence: CASRPGTLSGNTIYF. The CDR3 nucleotides read TGTGCCAGCAGACCCGGGACACTCTCTGGAAACACCATATATTTT.

V usage is TRBV30 and J usage is TRBJ1-5, with D perhaps TRBD1 (6 bases). Trimming removed 2 bases from V and 5 bases from J, with 13 bases in between. The germline V gene encodes CDR1 GTSNPN and CDR2 SVGIG (reference sequence). This CDR3 is built from 14 residues. CDR3 DNA sequence: TGTGCCTGGAGTCCGGGGGCCTTAGATCAGCCCCAGCATTTT. Translated, it gives CAWSPGALDQPQHF.